A selection of T cell receptor beta chains follows, all from one sample in a study of blood T cells in healthy people across ages. Using its own MiXCR run on the 5' RACE reads, TCRdb lists one record per CDR3 protein. The table has about 1,400,000 distinct CDR3 sequences, approximately 42% seen once. Sequenced input: blood. These receptors all stem from a woman younger than 35 in good health. Each CDR3 is given without its conserved first and last residue.

TRBV27,TRBJ2-1,ASSFTGGSNNEQF
TRBV7-2,TRBJ2-3,ASSLDWTDTQY
TRBV29-1,TRBJ1-1,SVEVRGGVTEAF
TRBV5-1,NA,ASSIKTTLDEQY
TRBV6-6,TRBJ2-1,ASSRGGQGAGNNEQF
TRBV6-2/TRBV6-3,TRBJ1-5,ASSFKSNQPQH
TRBV12-5,TRBJ2-5,ASGLVSGAPFPGEQY
TRBV20-1,TRBJ2-7,SAVAGVRYEQY
TRBV3-1,TRBJ2-7,ASSNNGDYEQY
TRBV12-3/TRBV12-4,TRBJ1-6,SSSSGQPSPLH
TRBV6-5,TRBJ1-4,ASSYGSTNEKLF
TRBV25-1,TRBJ1-3,ASSDSGPSGNTIY
TRBV20-1,TRBJ2-1,SASTREGGRDEQF
TRBV7-6,TRBJ1-2,ASSLGTDREVWYGYT
TRBV5-1,TRBJ2-3,ASSLDEGRTDTQY
TRBV4-1,TRBJ2-5,ASSQEQGPNQETQY
TRBV12-3/TRBV12-4,TRBJ1-1,ASSLATGNTEAF
TRBV16,TRBJ1-4,ASTPGRTNEKLF
TRBV29-1,TRBJ2-3,SVRGEADTQY
TRBV9,TRBJ2-1,ASSIGGSRSYNEQF
TRBV28,TRBJ1-2,ASADGQENYGYT
TRBV29-1,NA,SVGPLEQEETQY
TRBV11-2,TRBJ2-3,ASSLGQGAHTDTQY
TRBV6-2/TRBV6-3,TRBJ2-7,ASSFGQGFYEQY
TRBV12-3/TRBV12-4,TRBJ2-7,ASSIEGGSSYEQY
TRBV24-1,TRBJ2-5,ATSTSGEETQY
TRBV20-1,TRBJ2-1,SASGLAGNNEQF
TRBV9,TRBJ2-3,ASSDRPSSTDTQY
TRBV7-2,TRBJ2-2,ASSLRTREGTGELF
TRBV9,TRBJ2-4,ASSVAMSGGENIQY
TRBV12-3/TRBV12-4,TRBJ1-4,ASGGMGSISEKLF
TRBV20-1,TRBJ2-7,SAPRTSGPYEQY
TRBV5-5,TRBJ2-5,ASSWDREETQY
TRBV20-1,TRBJ2-1,SARWAGGLAGLNEQF
TRBV6-2/TRBV6-3,TRBJ1-1,ASSFPDRSNTEAF
TRBV4-1,TRBJ1-1,ASSQGRGNTEAF
TRBV20-1,TRBJ1-1,SVPGQGKGMNTEAF